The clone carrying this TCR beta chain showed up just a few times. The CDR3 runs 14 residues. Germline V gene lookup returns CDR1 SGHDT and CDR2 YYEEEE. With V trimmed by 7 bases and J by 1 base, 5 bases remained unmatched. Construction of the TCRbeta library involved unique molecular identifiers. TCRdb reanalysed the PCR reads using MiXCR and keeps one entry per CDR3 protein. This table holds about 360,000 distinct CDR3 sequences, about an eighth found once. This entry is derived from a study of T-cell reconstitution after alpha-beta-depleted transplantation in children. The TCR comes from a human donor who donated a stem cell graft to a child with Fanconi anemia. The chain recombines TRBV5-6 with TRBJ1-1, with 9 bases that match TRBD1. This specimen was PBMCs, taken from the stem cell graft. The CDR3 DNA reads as TGTGCCAGCCTTGGGACAGGGTGGAACACTGAAGCTTTCTTT. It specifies CASLGTGWNTEAFF.